Given below is one TCR beta chain in context. Its antigen is undetermined. The data were taken from a study of T cell responses to AZD1222 COVID-19 vaccine. V trimming: 2 bases; J trimming: 5 bases; junction bases outside the gene matches: 8. The CDR3 has 15 amino acids. The germline V gene has CDR1 WNHNN and CDR2 SYGVQD (reference sequence). Profiling relied on immunoSEQ multiplex PCR, and the TCRdb table lists in-frame clones only, not all of them. The sample includes 100,000 to 150,000 clones, just over 90% of them seen just once. Whole-study findings and limits: Once two AZD1222 doses were given, Spike-specific TCR breadth and depth went up. Repertoires were obtained only post-peak T cell response.

The study pooled second doses at about 4 or about 12 weeks. The sequence was obtained from an adult who received the AZD1222 COVID-19 vaccine. V usage is TRBV10-1 and J usage is TRBJ1-2; 7 bases fit TRBD1. Specimen: peripheral blood, collected 28 days after the second AZD1222 dose. The CDR3 DNA follows: TGCGCCAGCAGTGAGAGGCACAGGGGATCTTATGGCTACACCTTC. This sequence encodes CASSERHRGSYGYTF.